The following is a TCR beta chain sequence with its context. Primers included in the PCR were 60 Vbeta and 13 Jbeta primers. Assay used: immunoSEQ multiplex PCR; TCRdb lists only in-frame clones, some missing. The sample includes around 130,000 clones, 65% to 90% seen only once; the top ten take roughly 12%. These data originate in a study of cytomegalovirus exposure and HLA in healthy donors. The CDR3 length is 14 residues. Germline CDR1 MDHEN, CDR2 SYDVKM. This sequence was found in a male donor in good health and CMV-seropositive. The genes are TRBV28 and TRBJ2-5; 7 bases fit TRBD1. The DNA end is a closer match to TRBJ2-7, so the J assignment may be wrong. Material: PBMCs. DNA of the CDR3: TGTGCCAGCAGTTTCGGGACAGAACCCTACGAGCAGTACTTC. This encodes CASSFGTEPYEQYF.